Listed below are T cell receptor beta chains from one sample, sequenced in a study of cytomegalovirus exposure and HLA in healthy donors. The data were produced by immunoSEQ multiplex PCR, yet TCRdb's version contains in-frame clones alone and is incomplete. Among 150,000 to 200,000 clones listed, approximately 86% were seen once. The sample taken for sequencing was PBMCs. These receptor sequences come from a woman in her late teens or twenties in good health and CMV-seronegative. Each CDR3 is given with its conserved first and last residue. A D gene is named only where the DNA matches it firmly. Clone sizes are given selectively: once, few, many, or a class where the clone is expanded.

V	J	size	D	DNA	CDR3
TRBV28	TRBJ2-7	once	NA	TGTGCCAGTACTTGGGGGGTTAGCGAGCAGTACTTC	CASTWGVSEQYF
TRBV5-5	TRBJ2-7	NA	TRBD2	TGTGCCAGCAGCTTACCGGGAGGGCTTTACGAGCAGTACTTC	CASSLPGGLYEQYF
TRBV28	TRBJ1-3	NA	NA	TGTGCCAGCAGTTCGGGACAATACGGCCTCTTTGCCACCATATATTTT	CASSSGQYGLFATIYF
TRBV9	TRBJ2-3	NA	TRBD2	TGTGCCAGCAGCACCCTATCGGGCGGGAGAGATACGCAGTATTTT	CASSTLSGGRDTQYF
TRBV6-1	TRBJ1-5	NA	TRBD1	TGTGCCAGCAGTGACGGGACAGTTTTTGATCAGCCCCAGCATTTT	CASSDGTVFDQPQHF
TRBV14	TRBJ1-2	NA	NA	TGTGCCAGCAGCCAAGCGGGCTATGGCTACACCTTC	CASSQAGYGYTF
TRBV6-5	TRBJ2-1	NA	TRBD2	TGTGCCAGCAGCCCCCCGGGAGGAGCGAACGATGAGCAGTTCTTC	CASSPPGGANDEQFF
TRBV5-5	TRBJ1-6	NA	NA	TGTGCCAGCAGCTTGCGGGAGGCGAATTCACCCCTCCACTTT	CASSLREANSPLHF
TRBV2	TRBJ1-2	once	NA	TGTGCCAGCAGTGAATCAGGGGCTGGCTACACCTTC	CASSESGAGYTF
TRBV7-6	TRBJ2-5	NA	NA	TGTGCCAGCAGCTTAGCGTCGAGGCAGGGGAATGGAGAGACCCAGTACTTC	CASSLASRQGNGETQYF
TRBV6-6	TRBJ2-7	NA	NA	TGTGCCAGCAGTTACTCGCGGCAGCTCGAAGAGCAGTACTTC	CASSYSRQLEEQYF
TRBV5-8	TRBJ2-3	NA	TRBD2	TGTGCCAGCAGCCTAGGGACTACCGCAGATACGCAGTATTTT	CASSLGTTADTQYF
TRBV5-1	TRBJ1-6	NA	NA	TGCGCCAGCAGCTTGCGAGCGGAGGGGATCAGCTCCTATAATTCACCCCTCCACTTT	CASSLRAEGISSYNSPLHF
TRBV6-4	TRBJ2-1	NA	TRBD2	TGTGCCAGCAGGAGGGAGCGGGGGGACTACAATGAGCAGTTCTTC	CASRRERGDYNEQFF
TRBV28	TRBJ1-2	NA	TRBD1	TGTGCCAGCAGGGGACAGGGGTGGGGCTATGGCTACACCTTC	CASRGQGWGYGYTF
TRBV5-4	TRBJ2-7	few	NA	TGTGCCAGCAGCTTGGAATGGCAGGGCGAGCAGTACTTC	CASSLEWQGEQYF
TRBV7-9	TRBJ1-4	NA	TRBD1	TGTGCCAGCACAACAGGGGGTAATGAAAAACTGTTTTTT	CASTTGGNEKLFF
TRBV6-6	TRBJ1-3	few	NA	TGTGCCAGCAGTTGGGCACAGGGTTCTGGAAACACCATATATTTT	CASSWAQGSGNTIYF
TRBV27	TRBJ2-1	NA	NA	TGTGCCAGCAGTTTACAGGGTAGTTTGCAGTTCTTC	CASSLQGSLQFF
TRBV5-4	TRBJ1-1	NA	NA	TGTGCCAGCAGCTCGAAGACAGAGGAGAACACTGAAGCTTTCTTT	CASSSKTEENTEAFF
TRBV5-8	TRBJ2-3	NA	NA	TGTGCCAGCAGCCTAGATGCCACGGCGCAGTATTTT	CASSLDATAQYF
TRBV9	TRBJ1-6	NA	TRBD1	TGTGCCAGCAGCGCAAGGACAGGCGGGTATAATTCACCCCTCCACTTT	CASSARTGGYNSPLHF
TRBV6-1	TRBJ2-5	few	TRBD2	TGTGCCAGCAGTGAATCCCCGGGACTAGCAATGGGAGCCCAGTACTTC	CASSESPGLAMGAQYF
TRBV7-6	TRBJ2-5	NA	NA	TGTGCCAGCAGCCGAGACAGTTCCCGGGAGACCCAGTACTTC	CASSRDSSRETQYF
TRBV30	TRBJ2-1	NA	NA	TGTGCCTGGAGTCAAGTCGGCGGGGTGCTAGAGCAGTTCTTC	CAWSQVGGVLEQFF
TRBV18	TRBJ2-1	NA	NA	TGTGCCAGCTCCCTCGGGGAGAATGAGCAGTTCTTC	CASSLGENEQFF
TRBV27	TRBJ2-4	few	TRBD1	TGTGCCAGCAGTCGGGACAGGGGGGACATTCAGTACTTC	CASSRDRGDIQYF
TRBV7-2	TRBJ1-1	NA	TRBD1	TGTGCCAGCAGCCCGCCGGGACAGGGGGGAGGAAGCACTGAAGCTTTCTTT	CASSPPGQGGGSTEAFF
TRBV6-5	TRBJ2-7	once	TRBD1	TGTGCCAGCAGTTCCTACCGGGACAGGGGTAGAAGTCCCTTC	CASSSYRDRGRSPF
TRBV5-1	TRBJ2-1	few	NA	TGCGCCAGCAGCTTGGGACAGAGCGATGAGCAGTTCTTC	CASSLGQSDEQFF
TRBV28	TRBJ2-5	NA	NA	TGTGCCAGCAGCTCCACCCAGCAGTACTTC	CASSSTQQYF
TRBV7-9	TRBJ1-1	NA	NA	TGTGCCAGCAGCCGGAGGGGAGGAAAAACTGAAGCTTTCTTT	CASSRRGGKTEAFF
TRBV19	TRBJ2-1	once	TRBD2	TGTGCCAGTAGTAGCTCGACTAGCGGGGGGAGCTCCTACAATGAGCAGTTCTTC	CASSSSTSGGSSYNEQFF
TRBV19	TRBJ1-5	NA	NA	TGTGCCAGTAGTATTGGGGGCCTGCCCCAGCATTTT	CASSIGGLPQHF
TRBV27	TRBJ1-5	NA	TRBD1	TGTGCCAGCAGTCCCTTACTCCCCGGGACAGGGAGGACGTTAAGCAATCAGCCCCAGCATTTT	CASSPLLPGTGRTLSNQPQHF
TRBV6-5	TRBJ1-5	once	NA	TGTGCCAGCAGTTACGCATCAGGGAATCAGCCCCAGCATTTT	CASSYASGNQPQHF
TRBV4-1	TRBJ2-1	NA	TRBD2	TGCGCCAGCAGCCAAACGGGACTAGCGAAGAACAATGAGCAGTTCTTC	CASSQTGLAKNNEQFF
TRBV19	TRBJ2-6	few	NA	TGTGCCAGTAGTCTCTCTGGGGCCAACGTCCTGACTTTC	CASSLSGANVLTF
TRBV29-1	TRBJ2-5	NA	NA	TGCAGCGTTGAGGCAGGGATCCAAGAGACCCAGTACTTC	CSVEAGIQETQYF
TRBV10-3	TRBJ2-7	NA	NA	TGTGCCATCATTATCGACAGTTACTACGAGCAGTACTTC	CAIIIDSYYEQYF
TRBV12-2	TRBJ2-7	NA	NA	TGTGCAAGTCGCGTCACCCCCGGGGGTCCCTCCTACGAGCAGTACTTC	CASRVTPGGPSYEQYF
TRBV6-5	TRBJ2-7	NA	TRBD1	TGTGCCAGCAGACGAGCCGGGACAGGGATCCACGAGCAGTACTTC	CASRRAGTGIHEQYF
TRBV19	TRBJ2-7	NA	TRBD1	TGTGCCAGTAGTATAGCGGACAGGGACCACGAGCAGTACTTC	CASSIADRDHEQYF
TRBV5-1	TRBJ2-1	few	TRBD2	TGCGCCAGCAGCGAGACTAGCGGGGGGGCTTCCTACAATGAGCAGTTCTTC	CASSETSGGASYNEQFF
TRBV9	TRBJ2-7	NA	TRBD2	TGTGCCAGCAGCGTCTTGAGGGGTATCTTTTTTCCGGGGACTAGCATTCGATACGAGCAGTACTTC	CASSVLRGIFFPGTSIRYEQYF
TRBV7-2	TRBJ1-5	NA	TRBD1	TGTGCCAGCAGCTACAGGGGGGATCAGCCCCAGCATTTT	CASSYRGDQPQHF
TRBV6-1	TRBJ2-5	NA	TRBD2	TGTGCCAGCAGTGGAGGGGAGGGCATCCACCAAGAGACCCAGTACTTC	CASSGGEGIHQETQYF
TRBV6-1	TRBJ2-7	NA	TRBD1	TGTGCCAGCAGTCAGGGACAGTCGATAGAGCAGTACTTC	CASSQGQSIEQYF
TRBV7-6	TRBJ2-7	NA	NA	TGTGCCAGCAGCAGAGATAACTACTACGAGCAGTACTTC	CASSRDNYYEQYF
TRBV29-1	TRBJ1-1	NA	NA	TGCAGCACCCGCAGGGTGGACACTGAAGCTTTCTTT	CSTRRVDTEAFF
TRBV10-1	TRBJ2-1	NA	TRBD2	TGCGCCAGCAGTGAGTCGGAGGGGCTAGCGGGCAGCAATGAGCAGTTCTTC	CASSESEGLAGSNEQFF
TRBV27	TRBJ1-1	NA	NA	TGTGCCAGCAGTGGCGTCGGGGCTGAAGCTTTCTTT	CASSGVGAEAFF
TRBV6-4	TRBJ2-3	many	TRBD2	TGTGCCAGCAGTGACTCGACTGCGGGGGTGGATACGCAGTATTTT	CASSDSTAGVDTQYF
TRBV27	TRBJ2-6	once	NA	TGTGCCAGCAGGCGGGTAGGGAACTCTGGGGCCAACGTCCTGACTTTC	CASRRVGNSGANVLTF
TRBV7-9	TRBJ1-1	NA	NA	TGTGCCAGCAGCGCACAGGGTTTTACTGAAGCTTTCTTT	CASSAQGFTEAFF
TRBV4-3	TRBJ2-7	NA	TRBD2	TGCGCCAGCAGCCAAGATCGGCTAGCGGGAGACCAATCCTACGAGCAGTACTTC	CASSQDRLAGDQSYEQYF
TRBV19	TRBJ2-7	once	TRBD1	TGTGCCACCCGCTATGGTGGACAGGGGTCGTACGAGCAGTACTTC	CATRYGGQGSYEQYF
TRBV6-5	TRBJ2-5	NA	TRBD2	TGTGCCAGTAAACTAGCGGGGCAAGAGACCCAGTACTTC	CASKLAGQETQYF
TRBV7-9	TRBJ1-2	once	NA	TGTGCCAGCAGCTTAGGGGGGGACGGAATCAACTATGGCTACACCTTC	CASSLGGDGINYGYTF